The present entry profiles one T cell receptor beta chain with its context. These data are taken from a study of blood T cell repertoires in COVID-19. TCRdb's table, derived via immunoSEQ multiplex PCR, lists solely in-frame clones and lacks some. The sample gives roughly 190,000 clones, over 75% of which show up once; 0.53% is in the top ten. The CDR3 sequence is 15 residues long. Germline V gene lookup returns CDR1 SGHRS and CDR2 YFSETQ. The V and J ends lost 1 base and 2 bases respectively, with 10 bases between them. This receptor was identified in a man aged 50 or older with acute or convalescent COVID-19. Sequencing used peripheral blood. The chain has TRBV5-1 and TRBJ1-3; D gene ambiguous. The CDR3 nucleotides are TGCGCCAGCAGCTTGATGGGAGACGCTGGAAACACCATATATTTT. Translation gives CASSLMGDAGNTIYF.